This entry features one TCR beta chain sequence. The antigen remains unidentified. These data are taken from a study of blood T cells in healthy people across ages. General study points: While age rose, TCR beta diversity per million T cells dropped in a roughly linear way.

The use of a sample-barcoded 5' primer and a J-beta primer mix characterized a second PCR of roughly 6 to 11 cycles. TCRdb fed the 5' RACE reads into MiXCR, producing one record per CDR3 protein. The data contain 650,000 to 950,000 distinct CDR3 sequences, about 42% of them singletons. The sample consisted of blood. This TCR was sampled from a man aged 55 to 69 in good health.

CDR3 protein: CSGAQPGGHGYTF. The CDR3 coding sequence is TGCAGTGGGGCCCAGCCAGGGGGGCACGGCTACACCTTC. The chain joins TRBV20-1 to TRBJ1-2, with 7 bases identical to TRBD1. After removal of 7 bases from V and 8 bases from J, the junction contained 13 bases not matched to a gene. There are 13 residues in the CDR3. Germline V gene data show CDR1 as DFQATT and CDR2 as SNEGSKA (reference sequence).